This passage covers 27 T cell receptor beta chains from one sample sequenced in a study of T cell responses to AZD1222 COVID-19 vaccine. Measured with immunoSEQ multiplex PCR; TCRdb has only the in-frame clones, and not every one. The data hold approximately 43,000 clones, with more than 70% observed a single time. Sample: peripheral blood, taken 28 days after the second AZD1222 dose. Receptors originate from an adult who received the AZD1222 COVID-19 vaccine.

The V and J genes are TRBV7-2 and TRBJ2-1, with 8 bases identical to TRBD2. The germline V gene encodes CDR1 SGHTA and CDR2 FQGNSA. The CDR3 length is 15 residues. V trimming: 1 base; J trimming: 9 bases; junction bases outside the gene matches: 8. The DNA of the CDR3 is TGTGCCAGCAGCTTAGAGGTCGGGAGGGGTGGTGAGCAGTTCTTC. Its protein is CASSLEVGRGGEQFF. Full variable domain (remainder filled in from reference TRBV7-2 and TRBJ2-1): GAGVSQSPSNKVTEKGKDVELRCDPISGHTALYWYRQSLGQGLEFLIYFQGNSAPDKSGLPSDRFSAERTGGSVSTLTIQRTQQEDSAVYLCASSLEVGRGGEQFFGPGTRLTVL.

V gene TRBV25-1 combines with J gene TRBJ2-2, with 13 bases lining up with TRBD2. Germline V CDR1 and CDR2: MGHDK, SYGVNS. V gave up 8 bases and J gave up 6 bases; unmatched junction bases: 9. There are 16 residues in the CDR3. CDR3 sequence (DNA): TGTGCCAGCGGACGGCGGACTAGCGGGAGCCCCGGGGAGCTGTTTTTT. It codes for CASGRRTSGSPGELFF.

A word on this clone: This CDR3 is also generated by other DNA sequences in the sample. The rearrangement joins TRBV3-1 (or the pseudogene TRBV3-2) to TRBJ1-2, with 7 nucleotides matching TRBD1. V lost 4 bases and J lost 8; bases outside the gene matches: 4. This CDR3 contains 12 residues. Germline lookup yields CDR1 LGHDT and CDR2 YNNKEL (reference sequence). CDR3 amino acids: CASSRTGRGYTF. CDR3 coding DNA: TGTGCCAGCAGCCGGACAGGCCGGGGCTACACCTTC.

This clone was observed a single time. The V gene is TRBV6-5, the J gene TRBJ1-1; a possible D gene is TRBD1 (5 bases). The CDR3 consists of 14 residues. V was shortened by 8 bases and J by 3 bases, with 16 bases between the two germline ends. Germline-derived CDR1 and CDR2 are MNHEY and SVGAGI. The CDR3 loop is CASSPGRGYTEAFF. CDR3 coding DNA: TGTGCCAGCTCCCCAGGGCGGGGGTACACTGAAGCTTTCTTT.

This clone was observed a few times. The V call is TRBV10-3, the J call TRBJ2-7; TRBD2 matches 13 bases. In germline, CDR1 is ENHRY, CDR2 SYGVKD. The CDR3 contains 18 residues. Trimming removed 0 bases from V and 1 base from J; junction bases left unmatched: 6. CDR3 DNA: TGTGCCATCAGTGAGTCACTAGCGGGAGGGCCCATGTCCTACGAGCAGTACTTC. This encodes CAISESLAGGPMSYEQYF.

The J gene is TRBJ1-6, the V gene TRBV4-2; no clear D. The CDR3 is 13 amino acids. Per germline, CDR1 LGHNA and CDR2 YNFKEQ. Trimming removed 3 bases at V and 7 bases at J, with 7 bases between. The CDR3 DNA reads as TGTGCCAGCAGCCATAACAGCAATTCACCCCTCCACTTT. It yields the protein CASSHNSNSPLHF.

This clone was seen only a few times. The rearrangement links TRBV18 to TRBJ2-7, with 7 bases lining up with TRBD1. The CDR3 consists of 14 residues. CDR1 and CDR2 from the germline V gene are KGHSH and LQKENI. After removal of 6 bases from V and 4 bases from J, the junction contained 9 bases not matched to a gene. The CDR3 is CASSPRQGVYEQYF. CDR3 nucleotides: TGTGCCAGCTCCCCCAGACAGGGCGTTTACGAGCAGTACTTC.

This clone was picked up a small number of times. The rearrangement links TRBV5-1 to TRBJ2-7; TRBD1 is a possible D gene (7 bases). Deletions cut 2 bases from V and 9 bases from J, with 12 bases between. Germline lookup yields CDR1 SGHRS and CDR2 YFSETQ. This CDR3 comprises 12 residues. This CDR3 reads CASSFDQGGQYF. The CDR3, as DNA: TGCGCCAGCAGCTTCGACCAGGGGGGGCAGTACTTC.

The J gene is TRBJ1-2, the V gene TRBV20-1; D remains unclear. Germline lookup yields CDR1 DFQATT and CDR2 SNEGSKA (reference sequence). V was shortened by 7 bases and J by 2 bases, with 8 bases between the two germline ends. This CDR3 is built from 11 residues. The chain's CDR3 is CSVGYNYGYTF. CDR3 in DNA: TGCAGTGTGGGTTACAACTATGGCTACACCTTC.

The rearrangement links TRBV6-6 to TRBJ1-6; 7 bases map to TRBD1. Germline assignment: CDR1 MNHNY and CDR2 SVGAGI (reference sequence). V gave up 6 bases and J gave up 5 bases; unmatched junction bases: 7. CDR3 length: 15 residues. CDR3 DNA: TGTGCCAGCAGCGTCAGGGGGGCGGATAATTCACCCCTCCACTTT. Amino acids: CASSVRGADNSPLHF.

This clone occurred a few times. The chain is built from TRBV19 and TRBJ2-6; D call uncertain. Between the trimmed V and J ends, which lost 5 bases and 3 bases, there was a span of 2 bases. Per germline, CDR1 LNHDA and CDR2 SQIVND (reference sequence). CDR3 length equals 12 residues. CDR3 DNA sequence: TGTGCCAGTAGTGGTGGGGCCAACGTCCTGACTTTC. Protein: CASSGGANVLTF.

V is TRBV10-3 and J is TRBJ2-7; 14 bases are a match to TRBD2. Looked up from germline, CDR1 is ENHRY and CDR2 is SYGVKD. V lost 2 bases and J lost 1; bases outside the gene matches: 7. This CDR3 is 18 amino acids long. CDR3 loop: CAISEPGLAGVGSYEQYF. CDR3 DNA sequence: TGTGCCATCAGTGAGCCGGGACTAGCGGGAGTTGGATCCTACGAGCAGTACTTC.

V and J are TRBV6-5 and TRBJ1-6; D perhaps matches TRBD1 (5 bases). The CDR3 is 14 residues long. The V gene lost 10 bases and the J gene lost 12 bases, with 22 bases spanning the gap. The germline CDR1 and CDR2 sequences are MNHEY and SVGAGI. As DNA, the CDR3 is TGTGCCACCCAGGGCTGGAGGGTCCCAGGACCCCTCCACTTT. Residues: CATQGWRVPGPLHF.

This clone was picked up one time. V is TRBV18 and J is TRBJ2-1; 8 positions agree with TRBD1. The trim removed 5 bases at V and 4 bases at J, leaving 10 bases unmatched. Germline CDR1 is KGHSH and CDR2 is LQKENI. The CDR3 totals 16 residues. CDR3 coding DNA: TGTGCCAGCTCATTGGCCGGGACAGGACTTTACAATGAGCAGTTCTTC. Translation: CASSLAGTGLYNEQFF.

This chain links TRBV2 with TRBJ2-1, with 9 bases aligning to TRBD1. The CDR3 spans 17 residues. Germline trimming cut 6 bases from V and 8 bases from J; bases unmatched to any gene: 17. Germline values: CDR1 SNHLY, CDR2 FYNNEI. The CDR3 is CASRPPGTGWVEDEQFF. Here the CDR3 DNA reads TGTGCCAGCAGGCCCCCCGGGACAGGGTGGGTGGAGGATGAGCAGTTCTTC.

This chain connects TRBV3-1 (or the pseudogene TRBV3-2) to TRBJ1-3, with D hard to call. V was clipped by 1 base and J by 0 bases, with 13 bases between them. In germline, CDR1 is LGHDT, CDR2 YNNKEL (reference sequence). There are 17 residues in the CDR3. CDR3 DNA: TGTGCCAGCAGCCAAGGAGTGGCCGCCAACTCTGGAAACACCATATATTTT. Amino acids: CASSQGVAANSGNTIYF.

This clone came up a few times. The chain couples TRBV5-6 to TRBJ1-2; weak D call: TRBD1 (5 bases). In germline, CDR1 is SGHDT, CDR2 YYEEEE. CDR3 length: 14 amino acids. Trimming took off 4 bases at V and 1 base at J, with 11 bases between the two ends. The CDR3 is CASSDKQVNYGYTF. The CDR3 DNA reads TGTGCCAGCAGCGATAAACAGGTTAACTATGGCTACACCTTC.

This clone is a singleton in its sample. The V gene is TRBV4-2, the J gene TRBJ2-7; D is unresolved. V lost 2 bases, J lost 3 bases, and 5 bases lay in between. CDR3 length: 12 residues. The germline CDR1 and CDR2 sequences are LGHNA and YNFKEQ. The CDR3 spells CASSQSRYEQYF. The DNA for the CDR3 is TGTGCCAGCAGCCAATCCCGCTACGAGCAGTACTTC.

This clone was picked up one time. The chain employs TRBV30 and TRBJ2-7; no clear D. The CDR3 has 13 amino acids. Germline V gene lookup returns CDR1 GTSNPN and CDR2 SVGIG (reference sequence). Trimming took 2 bases from V and 2 from J, leaving 10 bases between them. CDR3 protein: CAWSSEAPYEQYF. The DNA of the CDR3 is TGTGCCTGGAGTTCCGAGGCTCCCTACGAGCAGTACTTC.

The gene calls are TRBV18 and TRBJ1-2; D is possibly TRBD1 (5 bases). The CDR3 has 16 residues. Trimming removed 6 bases at V and 2 bases at J, with 19 bases between. CDR1 and CDR2 (germline): KGHSH, LQKENI. The CDR3 DNA follows: TGTGCCAGCTCCCAACGGGGGGACGGAAACAACTATGGCTACACCTTC. Translation: CASSQRGDGNNYGYTF.

This chain connects TRBV3-1 (or the pseudogene TRBV3-2) to TRBJ2-2; D ambiguous. Germline values: CDR1 LGHDT, CDR2 YNNKEL (reference sequence). Trimming stripped 5 bases from V and 4 bases from J, with 14 bases between. This CDR3 spans 15 amino acids. CDR3 sequence reads: CASSFRELGTGELFF. The CDR3 DNA reads TGTGCCAGCAGCTTTAGAGAGCTCGGCACCGGGGAGCTGTTTTTT.

Comment on this clone: The sample holds other DNA sequences that translate to the same CDR3. The J gene is TRBJ2-5, the V gene TRBV18, with D possibly being TRBD1 (7 bases). The CDR3 loop spans 14 amino acids. V was shortened by 0 bases and J by 5 bases, with 10 bases between the two germline ends. Germline V CDR1 and CDR2: KGHSH, LQKENI. CDR3 sequence (DNA): TGTGCCAGCTCACCACCTGCAGGGGGGGAGACCCAGTACTTC. As protein: CASSPPAGGETQYF. Looking up the rest from reference TRBV18 and TRBJ2-5 gives the full variable domain: NAGVMQNPRHLVRRRGQEARLRCSPMKGHSHVYWYRQLPEEGLKFMVYLQKENIIDESGMPKERFSAEFPKEGPSILRIQQVVRGDSAAYFCASSPPAGGETQYFGPGTRLLVL.

The chain combines TRBV5-1 with TRBJ2-3; 7 nucleotides align to TRBD1. CDR1 SGHRS and CDR2 YFSETQ come from the germline V gene. The CDR3 has 14 residues. After removal of 7 bases from V and 1 base from J, the junction contained 6 bases not matched to a gene. CDR3 coding DNA: TGCGCCAGCGGACAGGTCCGTGGCACAGATACGCAGTATTTT. The encoded protein is CASGQVRGTDTQYF.

CDR3 coding DNA: TGTGCCAGCAGTTACGAGGGCGGGGGATTCAACGAGCAGTACTTC. Residues: CASSYEGGGFNEQYF. The J gene is TRBJ2-7, the V gene TRBV6-6; TRBD2 matches 7 bases. The CDR3 is 15 amino acids. Germline V gene data show CDR1 as MNHNY and CDR2 as SVGAGI (reference sequence). The ends lost 2 bases at V and 5 bases at J; junction bases unmatched: 9.

CDR3 bases: TGTGCCAGTACCTCTACAGGGGGGGGATATGGCAATCAGCCCCAGCATTTT. It yields the protein CASTSTGGGYGNQPQHF. The chain uses TRBV19 and TRBJ1-5, with 8 nucleotides matching TRBD1. V lost 7 bases to trimming and J lost 2 bases; unmatched junction nucleotides: 13. Germline V gene lookup returns CDR1 LNHDA and CDR2 SQIVND (reference sequence). This CDR3 has 17 amino acids.

This clone was detected only a few times. This chain joins TRBV21-1 and TRBJ2-2; the table's D call TRBD2 went unverified against the DNA. TRBV21-1 is a recognized pseudogene. The CDR3 length is 13 residues. The CDR3: CARNRAGTGELFF. The CDR3 DNA follows: TGTGCCAGAAACCGGGCGGGCACCGGGGAGCTGTTTTTT.

The rearrangement links TRBV9 to TRBJ1-4; 8 bases match TRBD1. The CDR3 extends over 17 amino acids. Looked up from germline, CDR1 is SGDLS and CDR2 is YYNGEE. V lost 1 base and J lost 3; bases outside the gene matches: 8. CDR3 DNA sequence: TGTGCCAGCAGCGTATCCCCTCAGGGGGCGGCTAATGAAAAACTGTTTTTT. Encoded protein: CASSVSPQGAANEKLFF.